This T cell receptor beta chain was retrieved from a study of cytomegalovirus exposure and HLA in healthy donors. With regard to this clone: The antigen is unknown.

The CDR3 extends over 14 amino acids. Per the germline V gene, CDR1 is MNHEY and CDR2 is SMNVEV (reference sequence). Germline trimming cut 7 bases from V and 1 base from J; bases unmatched to any gene: 4. Study-wide findings and caveats: Several V segments, TRBV6-2 and TRBV6-3 among them, could not be told apart and were dropped. Reports state that TCR beta sequences accurately predicted most subjects' HLA-A and HLA-B alleles. Rates of TCR association differed by HLA locus in a later analysis, with DRB1 highest and HLA-C lowest.

The primer mix had 60 Vbeta and 13 Jbeta primers. Per the original methods: In a later analysis, some 80 million unique TCR beta chains included roughly 11 million shared by two or more donors. The repertoire was sequenced with immunoSEQ multiplex PCR; TCRdb's copy has only in-frame clones and lacks some. V and J calls and clone size follow that table, whereas D and trimming were derived from the DNA. The sample consists of about 200,000 clones, about 90% of them appearing once. This chain connects TRBV27 to TRBJ2-3; 8 bases fit TRBD2. The sequencing input was PBMCs. This TCR was sampled from a boy between 2 and 10 years old in good health and CMV-seronegative. The CDR3, as DNA: TGTGCCAGCACATCAGCGGGGGGCACAGATACGCAGTATTTT. This encodes CASTSAGGTDTQYF.